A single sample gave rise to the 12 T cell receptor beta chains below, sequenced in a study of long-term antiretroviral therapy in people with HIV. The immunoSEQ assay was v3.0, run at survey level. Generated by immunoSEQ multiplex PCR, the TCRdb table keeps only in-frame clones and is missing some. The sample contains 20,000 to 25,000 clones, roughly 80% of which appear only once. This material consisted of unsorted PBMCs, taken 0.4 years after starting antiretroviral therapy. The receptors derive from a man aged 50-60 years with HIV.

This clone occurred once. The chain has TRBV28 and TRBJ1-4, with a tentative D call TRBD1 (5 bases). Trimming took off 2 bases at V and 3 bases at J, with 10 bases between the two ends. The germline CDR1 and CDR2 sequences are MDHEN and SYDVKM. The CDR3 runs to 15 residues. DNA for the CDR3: TGTGCCAGCAGTTTAAGAAGGGGTGCTAATGAAAAACTGTTTTTT. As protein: CASSLRRGANEKLFF.

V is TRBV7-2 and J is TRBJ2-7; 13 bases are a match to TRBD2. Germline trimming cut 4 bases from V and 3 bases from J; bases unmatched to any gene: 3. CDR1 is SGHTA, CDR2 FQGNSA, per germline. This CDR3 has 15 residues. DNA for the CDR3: TGTGCCAGCAGCTCCAGGACTAGCGGGGGCTACGAGCAGTACTTC. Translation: CASSSRTSGGYEQYF.

The CDR3 loop is CASSFSRGVTEAFF. The CDR3, as DNA: TGTGCCAGCAGCTTTTCCAGGGGGGTCACTGAAGCTTTCTTT. The V gene is TRBV7-2, the J gene TRBJ1-1, with TRBD1 identical over 7 bases. The V segment lost 3 bases and the J segment 4 bases; nucleotides outside the gene matches: 5. The CDR3 spans 14 residues. CDR1 and CDR2 (germline): SGHTA, FQGNSA.

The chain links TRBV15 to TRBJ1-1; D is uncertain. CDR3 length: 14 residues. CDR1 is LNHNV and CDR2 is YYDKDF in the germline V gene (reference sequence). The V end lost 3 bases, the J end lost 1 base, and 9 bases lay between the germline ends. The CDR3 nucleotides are TGTGCCACCAGCAGGACGGACCGGAACACTGAAGCTTTCTTT. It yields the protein CATSRTDRNTEAFF.

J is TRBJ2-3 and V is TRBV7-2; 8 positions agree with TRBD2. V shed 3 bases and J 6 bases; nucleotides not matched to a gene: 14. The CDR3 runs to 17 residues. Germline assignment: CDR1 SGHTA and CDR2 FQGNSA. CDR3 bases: TGTGCCAGCAGCTTTCTCCCCGGCGGGGGGCGGTCGGATACGCAGTATTTT. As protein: CASSFLPGGGRSDTQYF. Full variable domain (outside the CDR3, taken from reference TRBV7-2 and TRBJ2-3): GAGVSQSPSNKVTEKGKDVELRCDPISGHTALYWYRQSLGQGLEFLIYFQGNSAPDKSGLPSDRFSAERTGGSVSTLTIQRTQQEDSAVYLCASSFLPGGGRSDTQYFGPGTRLTVL.

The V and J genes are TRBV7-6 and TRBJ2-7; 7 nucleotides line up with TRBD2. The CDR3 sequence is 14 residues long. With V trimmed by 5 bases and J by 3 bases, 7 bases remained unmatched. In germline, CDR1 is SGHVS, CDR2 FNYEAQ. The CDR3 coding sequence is TGTGCCAGCAGCCCTAGCGGCGGTCTCTACGAGCAGTACTTC. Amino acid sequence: CASSPSGGLYEQYF.

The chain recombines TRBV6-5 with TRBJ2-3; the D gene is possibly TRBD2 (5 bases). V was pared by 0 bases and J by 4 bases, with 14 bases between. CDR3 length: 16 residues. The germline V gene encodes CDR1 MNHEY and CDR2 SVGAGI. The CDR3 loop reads CASSYSTMAVSDTQYF. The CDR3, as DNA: TGTGCCAGCAGTTACTCGACTATGGCAGTTTCAGATACGCAGTATTTT.

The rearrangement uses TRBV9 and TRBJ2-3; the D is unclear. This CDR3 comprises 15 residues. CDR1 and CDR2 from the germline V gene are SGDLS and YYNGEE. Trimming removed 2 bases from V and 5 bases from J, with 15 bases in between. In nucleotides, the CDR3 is TGTGCCAGCAGCGTGGGCGGCCTCCCCAGAGATACGCAGTATTTT. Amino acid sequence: CASSVGGLPRDTQYF.

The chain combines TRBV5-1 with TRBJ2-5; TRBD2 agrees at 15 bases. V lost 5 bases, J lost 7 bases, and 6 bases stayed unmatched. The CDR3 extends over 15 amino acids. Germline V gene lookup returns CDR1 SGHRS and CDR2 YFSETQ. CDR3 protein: CASRLRTSGGVTQYF. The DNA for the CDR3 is TGCGCCAGCAGACTTCGGACTAGCGGGGGGGTGACCCAGTACTTC.

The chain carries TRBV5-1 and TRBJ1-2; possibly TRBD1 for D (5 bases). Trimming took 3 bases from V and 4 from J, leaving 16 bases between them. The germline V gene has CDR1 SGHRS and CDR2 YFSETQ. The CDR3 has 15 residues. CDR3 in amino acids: CASSWGIGFLYGYTF. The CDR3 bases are TGCGCCAGCAGCTGGGGCATAGGATTTCTCTATGGCTACACCTTC.

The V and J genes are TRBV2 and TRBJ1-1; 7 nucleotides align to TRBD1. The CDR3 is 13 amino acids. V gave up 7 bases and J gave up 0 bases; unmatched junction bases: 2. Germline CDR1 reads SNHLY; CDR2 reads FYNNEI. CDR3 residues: CASMGQLNTEAFF. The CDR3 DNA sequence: TGTGCCAGCATGGGACAGCTGAACACTGAAGCTTTCTTT.

The chain's CDR3 is CASSFQTSLSSYEQYF. CDR3 in DNA: TGTGCCAGCAGCTTCCAGACTAGTCTTAGCTCCTACGAGCAGTACTTC. The chain joins TRBV13 to TRBJ2-7; TRBD2 is a possible D gene (6 bases). This CDR3 has 16 residues. The ends were cut back, 3 bases at V and 0 bases at J, with 15 bases in the middle. Germline-derived CDR1 and CDR2 are PRHDT and FYEKMQ (reference sequence).